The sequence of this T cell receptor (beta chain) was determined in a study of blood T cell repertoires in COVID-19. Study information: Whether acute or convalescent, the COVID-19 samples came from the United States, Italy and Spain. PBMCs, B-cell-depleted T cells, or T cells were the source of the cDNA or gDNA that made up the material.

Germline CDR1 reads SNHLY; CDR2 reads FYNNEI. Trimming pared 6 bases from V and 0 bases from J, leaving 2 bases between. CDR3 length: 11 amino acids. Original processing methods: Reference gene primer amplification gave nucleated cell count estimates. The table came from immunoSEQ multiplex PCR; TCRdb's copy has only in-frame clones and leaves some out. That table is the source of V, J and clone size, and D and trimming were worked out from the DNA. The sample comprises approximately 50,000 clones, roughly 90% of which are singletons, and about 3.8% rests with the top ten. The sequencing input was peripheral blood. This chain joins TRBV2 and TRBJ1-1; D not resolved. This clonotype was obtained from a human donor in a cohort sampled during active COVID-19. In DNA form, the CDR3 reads TGTGCCAGCAGCGTGAACACTGAAGCTTTCTTT. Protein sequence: CASSVNTEAFF.